This entry describes one T cell receptor (beta chain). The sample comes from a study of blood T cell repertoires in COVID-19. Study summary: Samples of COVID-19 (acute and convalescent) were obtained from the United States, Italy and Spain. In each case, the material was cDNA or gDNA derived from T cells, B-cell-depleted T cells, or PBMCs.

In the original workflow: Quantification of nucleated cells was approximated via reference gene primer amplification. Sequenced by immunoSEQ multiplex PCR; TCRdb stores in-frame clones only, minus some. V, J and clone size derive from that table, while D and trimming were established from the DNA sequence. Here the sample spans 110,000 or so clones, less than 90% being singletons. The V segment lost 0 bases and the J segment 2 bases; nucleotides outside the gene matches: 5. CDR1 SGDLS and CDR2 YYNGEE come from the germline V gene. The CDR3 totals 15 residues. This TCR was recovered from a man between 70 and 80 years old who had recovered from COVID-19. The material sequenced was peripheral blood. The J gene is TRBJ2-7, the V gene TRBV9, with 7 positions matching TRBD2. The CDR3 region is CASSVGGGRAYEQYF. The CDR3 DNA sequence: TGTGCCAGCAGCGTAGGTGGCGGGAGAGCCTACGAGCAGTACTTC.